The present T cell receptor (beta chain) was sequenced within a study of T cell responses to AZD1222 COVID-19 vaccine. Study-wide results and caveats: The breadth and depth of Spike-specific TCRs increased once two AZD1222 doses had been given. Repertoire collection took place solely once the T cell response had peaked.

Details on this clone: Its specificity is not known.

J lost 4 bases, V lost 6 bases, and 14 bases had no gene match. The CDR3 has 18 amino acids. Germline CDR1 MNHEY, CDR2 SVGEGT. The table came from immunoSEQ multiplex PCR; TCRdb's copy has only in-frame clones and leaves some out. The sample yields 85,000 to 120,000 clones, approximately 88% seen once. The material sequenced was peripheral blood, taken on day 0 of AZD1222 vaccination. The source of this sequence is an adult in good health. The chain couples TRBV6-2 or TRBV6-3 to TRBJ2-1; 11 bases fit TRBD2. CDR3 sequence reads: CASSPGFSLAGGYNEQFF. CDR3 DNA sequence: TGTGCCAGCAGCCCTGGTTTCTCCTTAGCGGGGGGGTACAATGAGCAGTTCTTC.